These 26 T cell receptor beta chains came from one sample sequenced in a study of Graves' ophthalmopathy and Graves' hyperthyroidism. TCR beta CDR3 amplification used RNA transcripts. An opening RT-PCR round employed HTBI primers and preceded a second-round multiplex PCR. TCRdb re-called the multiplex PCR reads through MiXCR, storing one row per CDR3 protein. The table lists about 620,000 distinct CDR3 sequences, roughly 20% of them singletons. The sample comprised peripheral blood. The receptor source for this set is a woman aged 18-29 years with stable Graves' hyperthyroidism. Some clones in this sample may be carry-over from other donors' samples.

This clonotype was recorded at least ten times. V gene TRBV12-3 or TRBV12-4 combines with J gene TRBJ2-7; D not certain. V shed 1 base and J shed 2 bases, with 6 bases lying between them. The CDR3 loop spans 13 amino acids. CDR3 in DNA: TGTGCCAGCAGTTTAGAGGATGCCTACGAGCAGTACTTC. Its translation is CASSLEDAYEQYF.

The chain is built from TRBV6-1 and TRBJ1-3; D gene uncertain. V lost 6 bases to trimming and J lost 4 bases, with 10 bases between them. Germline V lookup: CDR1 MNHNS, CDR2 SASEGT. This CDR3 is built from 13 residues. This CDR3 is CASRPQGGNTIYF. The CDR3 coding sequence is TGTGCCAGCAGGCCCCAAGGAGGAAACACCATATATTTT.

This clonotype was found a few times. A read error is possible here, since a much larger clone lies one base away. The chain couples TRBV19 to TRBJ1-1, with D tentatively TRBD1 (5 bases). The germline V gene has CDR1 LNHDA and CDR2 SQIVND (reference sequence). This CDR3 has 14 amino acids. The CDR3 nucleotides read TGTGCCAGTGGTATAGATCTGAAGGGGTTTGAAGCTTTCTTT. It is translated as CASGIDLKGFEAFF.

This clonotype was counted at least ten times. The genes are TRBV5-1 and TRBJ2-7, with D hard to call. V gave up 7 bases and J gave up 2 bases, with 16 bases separating them. The CDR3 length is 14 residues. CDR1 SGHRS and CDR2 YFSETQ come from the germline V gene. In DNA form, the CDR3 reads TGCGCCAGCGCCGGCGGTTCGGCACCCTACGAGCAGTACTTC. Translated: CASAGGSAPYEQYF.

In this sample, this clonotype turned up once. Written as DNA, the CDR3 is TGTGCCAGCAGAGTGACAAATAATTCACCCCTCCACTTT. This gives the protein CASRVTNNSPLHF. The chain recombines TRBV28 with TRBJ1-6; no clear D. The CDR3 consists of 13 residues. Trimming removed 6 bases from V and 5 bases from J, with 8 bases in between. Germline V lookup: CDR1 MDHEN, CDR2 SYDVKM. Supplemented by reference TRBV28 and TRBJ1-6, the full variable domain reads DVKVTQSSRYLVKRTGEKVFLECVQDMDHENMFWYRQDPGLGLRLIYFSYDVKMKEKGDIPEGYSVSREKKERFSLILESASTNQTSMYLCASRVTNNSPLHFGNGTRLTVT.

The chain couples TRBV12-3 or TRBV12-4 to TRBJ1-3; D gene ambiguous. V was shortened by 8 bases and J by 0 bases, with 8 bases between the two germline ends. There are 13 residues in the CDR3. The CDR3 region has the DNA TGTGCCAGCCGACCAGTCTCTGGAAACACCATATATTTT. Its translation: CASRPVSGNTIYF.

This clonotype has a count of ten or more. This rearrangement joins TRBV12-3 or TRBV12-4 to TRBJ1-6, with TRBD1 matching over 7 bases. The CDR3 contains 14 residues. Trimming cost V 5 bases and J 6 bases; bases outside gene matches: 4. Written as DNA, the CDR3 is TGTGCCAGCAGTCCCCGGGACAGTAATTCACCCCTCCACTTT. The encoded protein is CASSPRDSNSPLHF.

The rearrangement joins TRBV6-1 to TRBJ2-5; the D is unclear. Trimming removed 5 bases at V and 0 bases at J, with 13 bases between. The V gene's germline CDR1 is MNHNS and CDR2 SASEGT. CDR3 length: 15 amino acids. CDR3: CASSLGIGYQETQYF. For the CDR3, the DNA is TGTGCCAGCAGTCTCGGTATAGGGTACCAAGAGACCCAGTACTTC.

At least ten counts were recorded for this clonotype. CDR3 sequence: CRRGGVNTEAFF. The DNA of the CDR3 is TGCAGGCGGGGGGGGGTGAACACTGAAGCTTTCTTT. The rearrangement links TRBV20-1 to TRBJ1-1; a possible D gene is TRBD1 (5 bases). The CDR3 length is 12 residues. Germline V gene lookup returns CDR1 DFQATT and CDR2 SNEGSKA (reference sequence).

This clonotype was observed at least ten times. The chain uses TRBV7-2 and TRBJ2-2, with 7 bases identical to TRBD1. This CDR3 has 16 residues. Trimming took 1 base from V and 0 from J; bases not matched to a gene: 2. The germline gives CDR1 SGHTA, CDR2 FQGNSA. CDR3 amino acids: CASSLVQGANTGELFF. The CDR3 nucleotides are TGTGCCAGCAGCTTAGTGCAGGGGGCGAACACCGGGGAGCTGTTTTTT.

This clonotype was counted between two and nine times. The rearrangement joins TRBV11-2 to TRBJ2-7; D call uncertain. Germline V gene lookup returns CDR1 SGHAT and CDR2 FQNNGV. This CDR3 contains 15 residues. V was pared by 0 bases and J by 3 bases, with 12 bases between. The CDR3: CASSLEVSRYYEQYF. The CDR3 region has the DNA TGTGCCAGCAGCTTAGAAGTTAGCCGTTACTACGAGCAGTACTTC.

V gene TRBV3-1 combines with J gene TRBJ1-1, with D hard to call. V lost 6 bases to trimming and J lost 8 bases, with 10 bases between them. CDR3 length equals 11 residues. Germline V gene sequence: CDR1 LGHDT, CDR2 YNNKEL (reference sequence). The CDR3 sequence is CASSQTDEAFF. CDR3 bases: TGTGCCAGCAGTCAAACCGACGAAGCTTTCTTT.

J is TRBJ1-5 and V is TRBV19, with 8 bases matching TRBD1. The CDR3 is 15 residues long. Germline lookup yields CDR1 LNHDA and CDR2 SQIVND (reference sequence). With V trimmed by 3 bases and J by 7 bases, 8 bases remained unmatched. The CDR3 DNA sequence: TGTGCCAGTAGTATGGTAACAGGGGGATGGCAGCCCCAGCATTTT. It specifies CASSMVTGGWQPQHF. The full variable domain, in which reference TRBV19 and TRBJ1-5 provide the parts outside the CDR3, is DGGITQSPKYLFRKEGQNVTLSCEQNLNHDAMYWYRQDPGQGLRLIYYSQIVNDFQKGDIAEGYSVSREKKESFPLTVTSAQKNPTAFYLCASSMVTGGWQPQHFGDGTRLSIL.

This clonotype was picked up many times. The genes are TRBV19 and TRBJ2-5; D is perhaps TRBD2 (6 bases). The CDR3 loop spans 14 amino acids. Per the germline V gene, CDR1 is LNHDA and CDR2 is SQIVND (reference sequence). The V end was cut by 4 bases, the J end by 4 bases, with 13 bases between. The CDR3 DNA sequence: TGTGCCAGTAGTAAGACTAGTTCTGGAGAGACCCAGTACTTC. Translated: CASSKTSSGETQYF. Supplemented by reference TRBV19 and TRBJ2-5, the full variable domain reads DGGITQSPKYLFRKEGQNVTLSCEQNLNHDAMYWYRQDPGQGLRLIYYSQIVNDFQKGDIAEGYSVSREKKESFPLTVTSAQKNPTAFYLCASSKTSSGETQYFGPGTRLLVL.

This clonotype was found a few times. One junction end disagrees with the germline gene, perhaps due to a read error. The rearrangement links TRBV6-1 to TRBJ2-4; D call uncertain. CDR1 is MNHNS, CDR2 SASEGT, per germline. This CDR3 is built from 10 residues. The CDR3 region has the DNA TGTGCCAGCATCGGAAACATTAAGTACTTC. It codes for CASIGNIKYF.

This clonotype was detected once. The chain couples TRBV28 to TRBJ1-2; 8 bases match TRBD1. The ends lost 1 base at V and 3 bases at J; junction bases unmatched: 7. The V gene's germline CDR1 is MDHEN and CDR2 SYDVKM. This CDR3 has 16 residues. In nucleotides, the CDR3 is TGTGCCAGCAGTTTATTGGGGACAGGTCGTGACTATGGCTACACCTTC. This codes for CASSLLGTGRDYGYTF.

The chain links TRBV20-1 to TRBJ1-2; D unresolved. V lost 0 bases and J 6 bases, leaving 11 bases between the germline ends. This CDR3 is 13 amino acids long. In germline, CDR1 is DFQATT, CDR2 SNEGSKA (reference sequence). The CDR3 DNA is TGCAGTGCTAGAGATGTCGCGTGGAATGGCTACACCTTC. Translation gives CSARDVAWNGYTF.

Ten or more counts support this clonotype. This chain connects TRBV2 to TRBJ2-7; either TRBD1 or TRBD2 may fit D (6 bases each). From germline, CDR1 is SNHLY and CDR2 FYNNEI. Between the trimmed V and J ends, which lost 4 bases and 0 bases, there was a span of 13 bases. This CDR3 is 15 amino acids long. CDR3 DNA: TGTGCCAGCAGTGTTTCCGGGGGCACCTCCTACGAGCAGTACTTC. Its protein product is CASSVSGGTSYEQYF. The whole variable domain, remainder taken from reference TRBV2 and TRBJ2-7, is EPEVTQTPSHQVTQMGQEVILRCVPISNHLYFYWYRQILGQKVEFLVSFYNNEISEKSEIFDDQFSVERPDGSNFTLKIRSTKLEDSAMYFCASSVSGGTSYEQYFGPGTRLTVT.

The chain couples TRBV6-1 to TRBJ1-2; D is unresolved. The CDR3 is made up of 14 amino acids. Looked up from germline, CDR1 is MNHNS and CDR2 is SASEGT. Trimming pared 7 bases from V and 8 bases from J, leaving 20 bases between. DNA for the CDR3: TGTGCCAGCAAAAATACTGGGCCCGAGGGAGGCTACACCTTC. Translated, it gives CASKNTGPEGGYTF.

In regard to this clonotype: A much larger clone is a single base away; this may be a read error. The chain couples TRBV27 to TRBJ1-5, with D unclear. CDR3 length: 13 amino acids. V lost 1 base and J 6 bases, leaving 7 bases between the germline ends. Per the germline V gene, CDR1 is MNHEY and CDR2 is SMNVEV (reference sequence). The CDR3 spells CASSLYGVQPQHF. The CDR3 nucleotides read TGTGCCAGCAGTTTATATGGGGTTCAGCCCCAGCATTTT.

This clonotype was seen repeatedly, ten times or more. The rearrangement joins TRBV12-3 or TRBV12-4 to TRBJ2-2, with 8 bases identical to TRBD2. This CDR3 contains 16 residues. The trim removed 3 bases at V and 5 bases at J, leaving 8 bases unmatched. CDR3 sequence reads: CASSLVAGGVTGELFF. CDR3 DNA: TGTGCCAGCAGTTTGGTCGCGGGGGGAGTAACCGGGGAGCTGTTTTTT.

This clonotype was seen repeatedly, ten times or more. The CDR3 protein is CASSPSGRANTGELFF. Here the CDR3 DNA reads TGTGCCAGCAGCCCTAGCGGGAGGGCGAACACCGGGGAGCTGTTTTTT. V gene TRBV11-1 combines with J gene TRBJ2-2; 12 bases agree with TRBD2. V was pared by 5 bases and J by 0 bases, with 1 base of the junction left unmatched. Germline CDR1 and CDR2: SGHAT and FQDESV (reference sequence). The CDR3 extends over 16 amino acids.

This clonotype was picked up many times. The chain uses TRBV20-1 and TRBJ2-7, with D possibly matching TRBD1 (6 bases). This CDR3 is built from 14 residues. The V gene lost 8 bases and the J gene lost 3 bases, with 20 bases spanning the gap. Germline V gene lookup returns CDR1 DFQATT and CDR2 SNEGSKA (reference sequence). For the CDR3, the DNA is TGCAGTTCGCTGCTCCGGGACAACTTCTACGAGCAGTACTTC. Amino acid sequence: CSSLLRDNFYEQYF.

This clonotype appeared many times. CDR3 residues: CASSAGGTYEQYF. In DNA form, the CDR3 reads TGTGCCAGCAGTGCAGGGGGCACGTACGAGCAGTACTTC. J is TRBJ2-7 and V is TRBV7-3, with TRBD1 matching over 8 bases. Germline V CDR1 and CDR2: SGHTA, FQGTGA. Trimming removed 6 bases from V and 4 bases from J; junction bases left unmatched: 5. This CDR3 comprises 13 residues.

In this sample, this clonotype turned up many times. CDR3 bases: TGCAGTGTCCCAGGGAGGGGGGCGAAACTAGCTAACTATGGCTACACCTTC. Translating gives CSVPGRGAKLANYGYTF. The V gene is TRBV20-1, the J gene TRBJ1-2; a possible D gene is TRBD1 (6 bases). V was cut by 7 bases and J by 0 bases, with 24 bases left in between. The CDR3 is 17 residues long. The germline V gene encodes CDR1 DFQATT and CDR2 SNEGSKA (reference sequence).

In this sample, this clonotype turned up many times. The CDR3 DNA reads TGTGCCTGGAGTGTGGGTTCCGTTGAAGCTTTCTTT. Protein: CAWSVGSVEAFF. This rearrangement joins TRBV30 to TRBJ1-1; D gene unclear. The V and J ends lost 0 bases and 7 bases respectively, with 9 bases between them. Per germline, CDR1 GTSNPN and CDR2 SVGIG (reference sequence). CDR3 length equals 12 residues.